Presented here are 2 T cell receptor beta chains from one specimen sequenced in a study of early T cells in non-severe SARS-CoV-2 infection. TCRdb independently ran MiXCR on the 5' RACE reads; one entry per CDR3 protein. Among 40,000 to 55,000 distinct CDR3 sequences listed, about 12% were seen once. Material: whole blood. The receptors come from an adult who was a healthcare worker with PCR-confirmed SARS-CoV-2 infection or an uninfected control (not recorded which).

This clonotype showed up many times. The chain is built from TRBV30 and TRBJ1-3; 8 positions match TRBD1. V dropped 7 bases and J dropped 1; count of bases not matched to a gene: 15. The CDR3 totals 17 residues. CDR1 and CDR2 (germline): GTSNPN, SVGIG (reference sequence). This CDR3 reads CASPKGDRNLSGNTIYF. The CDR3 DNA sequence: TGTGCCTCCCCAAAGGGGGACAGGAACTTATCTGGAAACACCATATATTTT.

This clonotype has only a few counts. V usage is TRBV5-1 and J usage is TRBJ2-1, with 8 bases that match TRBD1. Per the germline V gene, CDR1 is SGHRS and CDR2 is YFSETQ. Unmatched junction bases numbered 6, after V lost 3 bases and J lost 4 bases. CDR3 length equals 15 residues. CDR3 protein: CASSSLGQGYNEQFF. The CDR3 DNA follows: TGCGCCAGCAGCTCGCTAGGACAGGGATACAATGAGCAGTTCTTC. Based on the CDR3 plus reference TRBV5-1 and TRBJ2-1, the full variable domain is KAGVTQTPRYLIKTRGQQVTLSCSPISGHRSVSWYQQTPGQGLQFLFEYFSETQRNKGNFPGRFSGRQFSNSRSEMNVSTLELGDSALYLCASSSLGQGYNEQFFGPGTRLTVL.